The 16 T cell receptor beta chains below come from one sample, sequenced in a study of Graves' ophthalmopathy and Graves' hyperthyroidism. RNA transcripts were the template, and TCR beta CDR3 regions were amplified from them. HTBI primers were employed in first-round RT-PCR, then a second-round multiplex PCR followed. Using its own MiXCR run on the multiplex PCR reads, TCRdb lists one record per CDR3 protein. The data show 200,000 to 250,000 distinct CDR3 sequences, with 25% to 35% seen just once and approximately 9.6% held by the top ten. Sequencing was carried out using peripheral blood. The source of these receptors is a man between 50 and 59 years old with Graves' ophthalmopathy.

This clonotype was picked up many times. The J gene is TRBJ2-2, the V gene TRBV29-1, with D unclear. CDR1 is SQVTM, CDR2 ANQGSEA, per germline. The CDR3 loop spans 13 amino acids. Trimming removed 6 bases at V and 4 bases at J, with 12 bases between. The CDR3 is CSVSERTTGELFF. The DNA of the CDR3 is TGCAGCGTGAGCGAGAGGACCACCGGGGAGCTGTTTTTT.

In its sample, this clonotype was seen many times. The chain has TRBV12-3 or TRBV12-4 and TRBJ2-3, with D perhaps TRBD2 (6 bases). CDR3 size: 15 residues. Trimming shortened V by 6 bases and J by 2 bases, and 15 bases separated the two germline ends. The CDR3 loop reads CASRLAAGITDTQYF. The CDR3 nucleotides are TGTGCCAGCAGATTGGCGGCGGGAATCACAGATACGCAGTATTTT.

This clonotype was seen repeatedly, ten times or more. The V and J genes are TRBV28 and TRBJ1-5; D may be TRBD1 (5 bases). V lost 4 bases and J 2 bases, leaving 12 bases between the germline ends. The CDR3 loop spans 15 amino acids. The germline gives CDR1 MDHEN, CDR2 SYDVKM. CDR3: CASSSPTGRNQPQHF. CDR3 coding DNA: TGTGCCAGCAGTTCGCCTACAGGACGCAATCAGCCCCAGCATTTT.

In this sample, this clonotype turned up many times. The gene calls are TRBV20-1 and TRBJ1-5; the D is unclear. Germline CDR1 reads DFQATT; CDR2 reads SNEGSKA (reference sequence). Trimming pared 5 bases from V and 3 bases from J, leaving 8 bases between. The CDR3 runs to 12 residues. The CDR3 sequence is CSAYGDNQPQHF. DNA for the CDR3: TGCAGTGCTTATGGGGACAATCAGCCCCAGCATTTT.

This clonotype was observed many times. The rearrangement joins TRBV12-3 or TRBV12-4 to TRBJ1-6, with TRBD1 as a possible D gene (5 bases). The V gene lost 4 bases and the J gene lost 7 bases, with 14 bases spanning the gap. The CDR3 length is 15 residues. The CDR3 region is CASSSNTGWNSPLHF. The CDR3 DNA reads TGTGCCAGCAGTTCTAATACAGGTTGGAATTCACCCCTCCACTTT.

The table lists this clonotype with a few counts. The chain carries TRBV28 and TRBJ1-5, with D unclear. CDR1 and CDR2 from the germline V gene are MDHEN and SYDVKM. V shed 0 bases and J shed 4 bases, with 4 bases lying between them. This CDR3 comprises 13 residues. The CDR3 coding sequence is TGTGCCAGCAGTTTATGGGGGAATCAGCCCCAGCATTTT. It yields the protein CASSLWGNQPQHF.

This clonotype was picked up one time. The V gene is TRBV6-5, the J gene TRBJ1-1; 7 nucleotides agree with TRBD1. This CDR3 contains 17 residues. The V gene end was trimmed by 0 bases and the J gene end by 1 base; junction bases not matched to a gene: 8. Germline assignment: CDR1 MNHEY and CDR2 SVGAGI. CDR3 DNA: TGTGCCAGCAGTTACTCGGGACAGCCCGGGGAGAACACTGAAGCTTTCTTT. Protein: CASSYSGQPGENTEAFF.

Ten or more counts support this clonotype. The gene calls are TRBV12-3 or TRBV12-4 and TRBJ2-6, with 9 bases identical to TRBD1. The CDR3 is 20 amino acids. After removal of 3 bases from V and 0 bases from J, the junction contained 12 bases not matched to a gene. The CDR3 region is CASSFSGTGTGFSGANVLTF. Written as DNA, the CDR3 is TGTGCCAGCAGTTTTTCAGGGACAGGGACGGGGTTCTCTGGGGCCAACGTCCTGACTTTC.

The chain uses TRBV29-1 and TRBJ2-7, with D hard to call. This CDR3 has 11 residues. Trimming took off 3 bases at V and 3 bases at J, with 6 bases between the two ends. From germline, CDR1 is SQVTM and CDR2 ANQGSEA. The DNA of the CDR3 is TGCAGCGTTGAGGAGTACTACGAGCAGTACTTC. This translates into CSVEEYYEQYF.

This clonotype was found many times. V is TRBV12-3 or TRBV12-4 and J is TRBJ1-5; D remains unclear. V lost 3 bases to trimming and J lost 4 bases, with 10 bases between them. CDR3 length: 14 amino acids. Here the CDR3 reads CASSFRAVNQPQHF. The CDR3 coding sequence is TGTGCCAGCAGTTTTCGGGCAGTTAATCAGCCCCAGCATTTT.

This clonotype was recorded at least ten times. The chain employs TRBV6-1 and TRBJ2-7, with D possibly matching TRBD2 (5 bases). CDR1 MNHNS and CDR2 SASEGT come from the germline V gene. This CDR3 comprises 15 residues. The V end was cut by 3 bases, the J end by 0 bases, with 12 bases between. CDR3 protein: CASSDPDLYSYEQYF. CDR3 nucleotides: TGTGCCAGCAGTGATCCGGACTTGTACTCCTACGAGCAGTACTTC.

The table lists this clonotype with many counts. The gene calls are TRBV20-1 and TRBJ2-7; 8 bases match TRBD1. Germline CDR1 DFQATT, CDR2 SNEGSKA (reference sequence). Germline trimming cut 3 bases from V and 3 bases from J; bases unmatched to any gene: 4. The CDR3 is made up of 13 amino acids. CDR3 residues: CSASGTGVYEQYF. The CDR3 DNA reads TGCAGTGCTAGTGGGACAGGAGTCTACGAGCAGTACTTC.

Many counts were recorded for this clonotype. The rearrangement joins TRBV14 to TRBJ1-6, with D unclear. Germline CDR1 SGHDN, CDR2 FVKESK. Deletions cut 1 base from V and 7 bases from J, with 8 bases between. The CDR3 has 14 residues. DNA of the CDR3: TGTGCCAGCAGCCAAGCCACACCGAATTCACCCCTCCACTTT. This gives the protein CASSQATPNSPLHF.

The sample holds many counts of this clonotype. This rearrangement joins TRBV7-9 to TRBJ1-3; D remains unclear. V was shortened by 5 bases and J by 4 bases, with 6 bases between the two germline ends. Germline values: CDR1 SEHNR, CDR2 FQNEAQ (reference sequence). This CDR3 has 12 amino acids. The CDR3 nucleotides read TGTGCCAGCAGCCCCGTCGGAAACACCATATATTTT. Translated, it gives CASSPVGNTIYF.

The chain joins TRBV6-1 to TRBJ1-5; D not resolved. V was cut by 6 bases and J by 3 bases, with 15 bases left in between. CDR3 length equals 15 residues. Germline loops: CDR1 MNHNS, CDR2 SASEGT. In nucleotides, the CDR3 is TGTGCCAGCAGCCCCCCTCGTTCGTTCAATCAGCCCCAGCATTTT. Translated, it gives CASSPPRSFNQPQHF.

This clonotype was found many times. The chain carries TRBV27 and TRBJ1-1; D not resolved. The CDR3 contains 14 residues. Germline V CDR1 and CDR2: MNHEY, SMNVEV (reference sequence). V was cut by 5 bases and J by 2 bases, with 12 bases left in between. The CDR3 sequence: CASSKLLSNTEAFF. As DNA, the CDR3 is TGTGCCAGCAGTAAGCTCCTGTCCAACACTGAAGCTTTCTTT.